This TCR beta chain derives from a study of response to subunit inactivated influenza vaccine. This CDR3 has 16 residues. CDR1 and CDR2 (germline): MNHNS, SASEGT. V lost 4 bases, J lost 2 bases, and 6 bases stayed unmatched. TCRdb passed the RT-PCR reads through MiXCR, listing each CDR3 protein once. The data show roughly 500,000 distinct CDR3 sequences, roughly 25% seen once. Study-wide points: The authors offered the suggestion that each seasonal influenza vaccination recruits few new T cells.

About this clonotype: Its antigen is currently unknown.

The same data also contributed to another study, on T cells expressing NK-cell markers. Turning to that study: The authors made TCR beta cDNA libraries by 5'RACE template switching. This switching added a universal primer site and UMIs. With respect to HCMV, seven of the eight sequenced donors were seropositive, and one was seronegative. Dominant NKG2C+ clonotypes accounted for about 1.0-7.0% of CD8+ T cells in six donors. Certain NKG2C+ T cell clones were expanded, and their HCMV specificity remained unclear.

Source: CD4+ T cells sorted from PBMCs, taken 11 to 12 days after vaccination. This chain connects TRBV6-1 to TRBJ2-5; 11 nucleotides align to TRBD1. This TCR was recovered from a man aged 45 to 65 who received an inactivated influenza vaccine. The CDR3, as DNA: TGTGCCAGCAGTGGCCCCGGACAGGGGGCTCAAGAGACCCAGTACTTC. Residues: CASSGPGQGAQETQYF.